This section outlines one T cell receptor beta chain sequence together with its context. This specimen belongs to a study of blood T cells in healthy people across ages. Germline V gene data show CDR1 as MNHEY and CDR2 as SMNVEV (reference sequence). The CDR3 consists of 14 residues. V shed 2 bases and J shed 6 bases, with 14 bases lying between them. Combining a sample-barcoded 5' primer with a J-beta primer mix, a second PCR ran for roughly 6 to 11 cycles. TCRdb fed the 5' RACE reads into MiXCR, producing one record per CDR3 protein. Seen here are about 800,000 distinct CDR3 sequences, 20% to 25% observed once, and the top ten hold approximately 4%. The sample was also reused in another study, on T cells of mothers and their children.

J is TRBJ2-7 and V is TRBV27; D might be TRBD1 (6 bases). The origin of this receptor is a boy between 10 and 17 years old in good health. Specimen: blood. This CDR3 is CASSLRQGLSEQYF. The CDR3 DNA sequence: TGTGCCAGCAGTTTAAGGCAGGGGTTGAGCGAGCAGTACTTC.